What follows are 11 T cell receptor beta chains derived from one specimen sequenced in a study of OX40 agonist ivuxolimab in advanced cancers. Clones were sequenced by immunoSEQ multiplex PCR, and TCRdb holds only the in-frame ones, with some missing. The sample lists some 32,000 clones; 84% were seen once. The specimen was CD4+ or CD8+ T cells sorted from blood, collected in a trial of the OX40 agonist ivuxolimab. Receptors were obtained from an adult with an advanced solid tumor such as melanoma, head and neck, liver or kidney cancer.

A word on this clone: Other DNA sequences in this sample translate to the same CDR3. The chain carries TRBV27 and TRBJ2-1; D ambiguous. V was trimmed by 6 bases and J by 6 bases, leaving 18 bases between them. This CDR3 region has 15 residues. Germline V gene data show CDR1 as MNHEY and CDR2 as SMNVEV (reference sequence). This CDR3 reads CASSPSWARSNEQFF. The CDR3 DNA is TGTGCCAGCAGCCCCTCCTGGGCCAGGTCCAATGAGCAGTTCTTC.

Regarding this clone: One end of the junction is discordant with germline, which a read error may explain. The same CDR3 is also encoded by other DNA sequences in this sample. This chain links TRBV9 with TRBJ2-7; tentatively, D is TRBD1 or TRBD2 (7 bases each). The germline CDR1 and CDR2 sequences are SGDLS and YYNGEE. The CDR3 contains 14 residues. This CDR3 is CASSEGAGDYEQYF. In nucleotides, the CDR3 is TGTGCCAGCAGCGAGGGGGCAGGGGACTACGAGCAGTACTTT.

The gene calls are TRBV27 and TRBJ1-2, with D possibly matching TRBD1 (5 bases). The V gene's germline CDR1 is MNHEY and CDR2 SMNVEV (reference sequence). The CDR3 contains 13 residues. V dropped 6 bases and J dropped 6 bases, with 14 bases sitting between them. The DNA of the CDR3 is TGTGCCAGCAGGGGGGGTGGTACGAATGGCTACACCTTC. It encodes CASRGGGTNGYTF.

This chain joins TRBV5-1 and TRBJ2-7; 10 bases agree with TRBD1. J was trimmed by 3 bases and V by 2 bases; bases with no gene match: 2. Germline CDR1 and CDR2: SGHRS and YFSETQ. The CDR3 extends over 14 amino acids. CDR3 bases: TGCGCCAGCAGCTTCGGGACAGGGGACTACGAGCAGTACTTC. Amino acid sequence: CASSFGTGDYEQYF.

V gene TRBV2 combines with J gene TRBJ1-4; no definite D call. Germline V gene lookup returns CDR1 SNHLY and CDR2 FYNNEI. Trimming removed 2 bases at V and 5 bases at J, with 9 bases between. This CDR3 has 14 amino acids. The DNA of the CDR3 is TGTGCCAGCAGTGAAAGCAGTATCAATGAAAAACTGTTTTTT. Its translation: CASSESSINEKLFF.

The V and J genes are TRBV30 and TRBJ2-7; possible D gene TRBD1, 6 bases. CDR1 and CDR2 (germline): GTSNPN, SVGIG (reference sequence). This CDR3 comprises 13 residues. Trimming stripped 4 bases from V and 3 bases from J, with 13 bases between. In DNA form, the CDR3 reads TGTGCCTGGACCCCGGGACACTTCTACGAGCAGTACTTC. It specifies CAWTPGHFYEQYF.

The J gene is TRBJ1-5, the V gene TRBV10-3; D remains ambiguous. CDR3 length equals 16 residues. V was clipped by 3 bases and J by 2 bases, with 14 bases between them. Germline V gene data show CDR1 as ENHRY and CDR2 as SYGVKD. The CDR3 nucleotides read TGTGCCATCAGTGAAGAACCTAAAGTAGGCAATCAGCCCCAGCATTTT. Translation: CAISEEPKVGNQPQHF.

The V gene is TRBV10-2, the J gene TRBJ1-2; 9 positions agree with TRBD1. V dropped 2 bases and J dropped 9; count of bases not matched to a gene: 7. Germline V lookup: CDR1 WSHSY, CDR2 SAAADI. The CDR3 has 14 amino acids. CDR3 amino acids: CASSETGTGSRYTF. In DNA form, the CDR3 reads TGCGCCAGCAGTGAGACAGGGACAGGGAGTCGCTACACCTTC.

The chain has TRBV19 and TRBJ1-1; no clear D gene. The CDR3 extends over 13 amino acids. Germline V CDR1 and CDR2: LNHDA, SQIVND (reference sequence). Between the trimmed V and J ends, which lost 4 bases and 0 bases, there was a span of 6 bases. CDR3 DNA sequence: TGTGCCAGTAGTAGGGCAGTGAACACTGAAGCTTTCTTT. It yields the protein CASSRAVNTEAFF.

This clone came up once. The CDR3 region is CASSSRDSVFSSYNEQFF. The DNA for the CDR3 is TGTGCCAGTAGTTCCCGGGACAGCGTTTTTAGCTCCTACAATGAGCAGTTCTTC. The rearrangement links TRBV19 to TRBJ2-1, with 7 bases lining up with TRBD1. Germline V gives CDR1 LNHDA, CDR2 SQIVND (reference sequence). CDR3 length: 18 amino acids. The ends lost 5 bases at V and 0 bases at J; junction bases unmatched: 13.

By proportion, this clone is medium-sized. This chain links TRBV2 with TRBJ1-2; D is ambiguous. Germline-derived CDR1 and CDR2 are SNHLY and FYNNEI. Deletions cut 4 bases from V and 7 bases from J, with 7 bases between. This CDR3 has 11 amino acids. The CDR3 spells CASSGGGGYTF. In DNA, the CDR3 is TGTGCCAGCAGTGGGGGTGGTGGCTACACCTTC.